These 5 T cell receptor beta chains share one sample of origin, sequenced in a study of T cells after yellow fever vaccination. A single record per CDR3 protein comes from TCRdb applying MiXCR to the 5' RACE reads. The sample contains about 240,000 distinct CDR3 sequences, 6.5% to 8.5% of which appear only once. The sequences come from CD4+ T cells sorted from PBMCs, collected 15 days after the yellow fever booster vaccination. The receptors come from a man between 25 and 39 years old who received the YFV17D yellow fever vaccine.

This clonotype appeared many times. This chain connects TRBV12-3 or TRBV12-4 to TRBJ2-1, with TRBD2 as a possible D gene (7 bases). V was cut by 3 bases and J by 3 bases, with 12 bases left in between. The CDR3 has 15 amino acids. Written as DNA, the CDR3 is TGTGCCAGCAGTTTCGAGGGGGACTACTACAATGAGCAGTTCTTC. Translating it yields CASSFEGDYYNEQFF.

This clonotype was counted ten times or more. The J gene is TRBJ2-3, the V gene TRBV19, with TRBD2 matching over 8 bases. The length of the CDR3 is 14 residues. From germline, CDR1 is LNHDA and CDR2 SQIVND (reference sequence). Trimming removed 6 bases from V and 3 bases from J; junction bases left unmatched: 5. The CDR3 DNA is TGTGCCAGTAGGATGGCGGGAGGAACAGATACGCAGTATTTT. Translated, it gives CASRMAGGTDTQYF.

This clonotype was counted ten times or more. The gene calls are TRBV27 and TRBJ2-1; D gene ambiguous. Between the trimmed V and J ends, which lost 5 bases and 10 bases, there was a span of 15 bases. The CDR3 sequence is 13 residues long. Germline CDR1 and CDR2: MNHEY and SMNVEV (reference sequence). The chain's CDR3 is CASSLGLGREQFF. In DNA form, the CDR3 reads TGTGCCAGCAGTCTCGGCCTCGGTAGGGAGCAGTTCTTC.

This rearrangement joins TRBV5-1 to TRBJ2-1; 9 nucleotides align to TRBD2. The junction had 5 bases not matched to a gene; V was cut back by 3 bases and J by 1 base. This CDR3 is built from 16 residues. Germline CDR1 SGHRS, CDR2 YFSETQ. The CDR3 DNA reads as TGCGCCAGCAGCTACGGGACTAGCCTTTCCTACAATGAGCAGTTCTTC. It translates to CASSYGTSLSYNEQFF.

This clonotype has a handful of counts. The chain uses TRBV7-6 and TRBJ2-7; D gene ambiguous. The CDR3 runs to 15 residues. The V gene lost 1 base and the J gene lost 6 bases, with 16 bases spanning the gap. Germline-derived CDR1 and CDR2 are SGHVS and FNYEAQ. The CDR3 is CASSLESSRSTEQYF. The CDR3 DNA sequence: TGTGCCAGCAGCTTAGAATCCAGCCGCTCAACCGAGCAGTACTTC.